These 2 T cell receptor beta chains share one sample of origin, sequenced in a study of T cell repertoires in cytomegalovirus infection. From the reads, TCRdb called clonotypes with MiXCR, one entry per CDR3 protein. The data contain nearly 450,000 distinct CDR3 sequences, about 33% of them singletons. Sample: PBMCs. Source of these receptors: a human donor in good health (CMV status not recorded). Some clones in this sample may be carry-over from other donors' samples.

At least ten counts were recorded for this clonotype. This chain joins TRBV7-8 and TRBJ1-4; no clear D. Looked up from germline, CDR1 is SGHVS and CDR2 is FQNEAQ. CDR3 size: 14 residues. V was shortened by 5 bases and J by 7 bases, with 14 bases between the two germline ends. The CDR3 is CASSAAGVGEKLFF. The CDR3 region has the DNA TGTGCCAGCAGCGCGGCAGGTGTAGGTGAAAAACTGTTTTTT.

The table lists this clonotype with a few counts. This may arise from a read error, as a much more abundant clone is one base away. V and J are TRBV7-9 and TRBJ2-2, with D unclear. The CDR3 has 17 residues. CDR1 and CDR2 (germline): SEHNR, FQNEAQ (reference sequence). V was shortened by 2 bases and J by 0 bases, with 13 bases between the two germline ends. The CDR3 sequence is CASSLTPPGSNTGELFF. The CDR3 DNA follows: TGTGCCAGCAGCTTAACCCCTCCCGGGTCGAACACCGGGGAGCTGTTTTTT.